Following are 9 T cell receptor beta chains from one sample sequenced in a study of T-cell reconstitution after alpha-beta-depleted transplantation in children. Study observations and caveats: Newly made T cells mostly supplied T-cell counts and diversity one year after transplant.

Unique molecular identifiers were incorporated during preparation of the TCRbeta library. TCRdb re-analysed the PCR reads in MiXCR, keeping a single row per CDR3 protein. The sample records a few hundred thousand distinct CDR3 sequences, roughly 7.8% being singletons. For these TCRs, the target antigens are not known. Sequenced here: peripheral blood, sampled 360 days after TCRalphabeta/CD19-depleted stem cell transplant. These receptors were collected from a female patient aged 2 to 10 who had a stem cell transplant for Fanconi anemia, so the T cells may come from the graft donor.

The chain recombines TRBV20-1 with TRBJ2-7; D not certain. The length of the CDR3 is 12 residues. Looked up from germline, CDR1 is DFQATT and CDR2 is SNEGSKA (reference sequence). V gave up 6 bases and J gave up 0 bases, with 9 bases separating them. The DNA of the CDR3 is TGCAGTGCGGATCGAGCCTCCTACGAGCAGTACTTC. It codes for CSADRASYEQYF.

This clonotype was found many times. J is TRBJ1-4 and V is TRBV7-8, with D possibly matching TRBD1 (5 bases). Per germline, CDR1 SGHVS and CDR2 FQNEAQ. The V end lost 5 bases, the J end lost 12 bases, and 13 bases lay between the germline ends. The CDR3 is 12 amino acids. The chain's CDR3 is CASSPGGSELFF. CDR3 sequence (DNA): TGTGCCAGCAGCCCCGGGGGGTCGGAACTGTTTTTT.

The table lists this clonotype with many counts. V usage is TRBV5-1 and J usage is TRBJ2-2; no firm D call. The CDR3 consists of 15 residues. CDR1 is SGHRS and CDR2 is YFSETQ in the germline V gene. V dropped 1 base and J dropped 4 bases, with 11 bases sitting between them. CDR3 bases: TGCGCCAGCAGCTTGAATAGCTTCGGCACCGGGGAGCTGTTTTTT. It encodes CASSLNSFGTGELFF. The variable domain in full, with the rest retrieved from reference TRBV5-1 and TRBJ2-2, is KAGVTQTPRYLIKTRGQQVTLSCSPISGHRSVSWYQQTPGQGLQFLFEYFSETQRNKGNFPGRFSGRQFSNSRSEMNVSTLELGDSALYLCASSLNSFGTGELFFGEGSRLTVL.

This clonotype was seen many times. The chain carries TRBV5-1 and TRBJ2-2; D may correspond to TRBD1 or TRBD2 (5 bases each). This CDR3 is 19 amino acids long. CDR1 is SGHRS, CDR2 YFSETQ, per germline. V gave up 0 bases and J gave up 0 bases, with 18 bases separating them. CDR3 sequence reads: CASSLVRGPSATNTGELFF. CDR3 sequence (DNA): TGCGCCAGCAGCTTGGTTAGGGGACCATCCGCAACGAACACCGGGGAGCTGTTTTTT.

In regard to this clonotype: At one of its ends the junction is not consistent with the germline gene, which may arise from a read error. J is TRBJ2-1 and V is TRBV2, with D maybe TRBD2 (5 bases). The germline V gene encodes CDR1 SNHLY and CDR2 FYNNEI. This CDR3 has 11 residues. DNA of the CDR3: TGTGCCAGCAGTCAAGCGGCGTTGCAGTTCTTC. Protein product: CASSQAALQFF. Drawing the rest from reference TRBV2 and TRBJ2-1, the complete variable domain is EPEVTQTPSHQVTQMGQEVILRCVPISNHLYFYWYRQILGQKVEFLVSFYNNEISEKSEIFDDQFSVERPDGSNFTLKIRSTKLEDSAMYFCASSQAALQFFGPGTRLTVL.

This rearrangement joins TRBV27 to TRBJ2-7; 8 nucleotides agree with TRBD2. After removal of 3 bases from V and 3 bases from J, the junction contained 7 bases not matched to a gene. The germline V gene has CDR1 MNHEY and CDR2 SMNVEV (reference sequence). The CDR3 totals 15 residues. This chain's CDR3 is CASSFKGAGVYEQYV. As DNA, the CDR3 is TGTGCCAGCAGTTTCAAAGGAGCGGGGGTCTACGAGCAGTACGTC.

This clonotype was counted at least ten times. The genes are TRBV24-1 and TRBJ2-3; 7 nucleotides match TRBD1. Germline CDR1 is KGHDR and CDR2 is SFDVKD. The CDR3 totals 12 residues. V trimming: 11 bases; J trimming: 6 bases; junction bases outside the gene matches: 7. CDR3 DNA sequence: TGTGCCATCGAAGACAGGGCCGATACGCAGTATTTT. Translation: CAIEDRADTQYF.

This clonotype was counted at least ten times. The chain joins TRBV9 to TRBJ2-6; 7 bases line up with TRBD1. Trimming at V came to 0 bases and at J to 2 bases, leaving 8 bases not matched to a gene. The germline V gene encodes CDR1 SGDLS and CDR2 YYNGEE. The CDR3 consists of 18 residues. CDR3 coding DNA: TGTGCCAGCAGCGTAGAGTCAGGGGGAGAGGCTGGGGCCAACGTCCTGACTTTC. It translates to CASSVESGGEAGANVLTF.

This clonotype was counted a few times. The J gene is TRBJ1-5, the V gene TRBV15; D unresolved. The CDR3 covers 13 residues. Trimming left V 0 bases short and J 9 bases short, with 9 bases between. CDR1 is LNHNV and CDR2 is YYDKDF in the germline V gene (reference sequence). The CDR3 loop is CATSRDWAPPQHF. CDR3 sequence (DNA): TGTGCCACCAGCAGAGATTGGGCTCCGCCCCAGCATTTT.